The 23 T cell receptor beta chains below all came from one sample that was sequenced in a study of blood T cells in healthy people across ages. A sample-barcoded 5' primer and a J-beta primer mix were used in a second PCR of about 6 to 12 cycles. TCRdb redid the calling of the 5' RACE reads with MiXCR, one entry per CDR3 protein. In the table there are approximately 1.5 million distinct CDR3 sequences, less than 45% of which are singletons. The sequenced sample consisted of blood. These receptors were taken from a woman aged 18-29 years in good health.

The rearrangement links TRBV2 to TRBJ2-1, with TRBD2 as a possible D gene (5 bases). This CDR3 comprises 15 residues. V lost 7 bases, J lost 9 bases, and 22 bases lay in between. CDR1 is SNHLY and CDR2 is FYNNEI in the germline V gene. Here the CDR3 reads CASILLATVTPEQFF. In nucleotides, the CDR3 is TGTGCCAGCATACTTTTAGCGACGGTCACCCCTGAGCAGTTCTTC.

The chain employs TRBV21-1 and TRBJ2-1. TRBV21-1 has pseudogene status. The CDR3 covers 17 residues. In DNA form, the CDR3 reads TGTGCCAGCAGCAGACCTAGGACGGGAGCCCCCTACAATGAGCAGTTCTTC. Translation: CASSRPRTGAPYNEQFF.

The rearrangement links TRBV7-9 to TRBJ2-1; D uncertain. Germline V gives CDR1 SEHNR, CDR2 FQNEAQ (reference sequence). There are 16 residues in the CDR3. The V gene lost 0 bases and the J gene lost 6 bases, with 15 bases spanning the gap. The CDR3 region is CASSLANRARCNEQFF. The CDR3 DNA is TGTGCCAGCAGCTTAGCGAATCGGGCGCGTTGCAATGAGCAGTTCTTC.

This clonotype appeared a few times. CDR3 in DNA: TGTGCCAGCAGTCTCCTCGGACAGCCCACAGATACGCAGTATTTT. As protein: CASSLLGQPTDTQYF. The gene calls are TRBV12-3 or TRBV12-4 and TRBJ2-3; tentative D call: TRBD1 (6 bases). The V end lost 5 bases, the J end lost 2 bases, and 14 bases lay between the germline ends. This CDR3 has 15 residues.

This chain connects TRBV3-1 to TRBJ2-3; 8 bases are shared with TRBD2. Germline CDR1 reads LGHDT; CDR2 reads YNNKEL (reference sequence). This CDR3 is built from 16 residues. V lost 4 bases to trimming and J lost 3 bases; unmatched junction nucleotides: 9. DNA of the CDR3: TGTGCCAGCAGCCCCGGGAGGGCCCGATCAACAGATACGCAGTATTTT. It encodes CASSPGRARSTDTQYF.

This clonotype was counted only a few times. This chain's CDR3 is CASSPPRSGVQETQYF. CDR3 DNA: TGTGCCAGCAGCCCCCCCCGTAGCGGAGTCCAAGAGACCCAGTACTTC. V is TRBV9 and J is TRBJ2-5; D is perhaps TRBD2 (6 bases). The V and J ends lost 4 bases and 1 base respectively, with 17 bases between them. Germline V gene lookup returns CDR1 SGDLS and CDR2 YYNGEE. The length of the CDR3 is 16 residues.

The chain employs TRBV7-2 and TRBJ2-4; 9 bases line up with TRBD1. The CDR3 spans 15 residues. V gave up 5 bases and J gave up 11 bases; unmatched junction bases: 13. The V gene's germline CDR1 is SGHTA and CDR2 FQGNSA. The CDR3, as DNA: TGTGCCAGCAGCCCTGACCGGGACAGGGTAGACGTTCAGTACTTC. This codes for CASSPDRDRVDVQYF.

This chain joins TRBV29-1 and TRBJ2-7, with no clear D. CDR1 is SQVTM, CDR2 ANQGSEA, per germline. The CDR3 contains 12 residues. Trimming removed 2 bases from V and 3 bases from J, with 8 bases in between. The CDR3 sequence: CSVENGNYEQYF. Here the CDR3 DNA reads TGCAGCGTTGAAAACGGAAACTACGAGCAGTACTTC.

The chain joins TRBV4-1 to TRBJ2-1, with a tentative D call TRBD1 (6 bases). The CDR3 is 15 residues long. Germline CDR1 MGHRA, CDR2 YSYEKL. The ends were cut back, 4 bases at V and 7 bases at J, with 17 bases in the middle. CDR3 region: CASSRPEGGTNEQFF. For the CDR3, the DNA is TGCGCCAGCAGCCGCCCGGAAGGGGGTACAAATGAGCAGTTCTTC.

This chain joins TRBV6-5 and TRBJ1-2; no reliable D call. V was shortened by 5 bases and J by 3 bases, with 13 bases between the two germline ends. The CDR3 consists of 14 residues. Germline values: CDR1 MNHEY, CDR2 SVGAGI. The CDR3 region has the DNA TGTGCCAGCAGTGGGGAGGACGGTTACTATGGCTACACCTTC. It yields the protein CASSGEDGYYGYTF.

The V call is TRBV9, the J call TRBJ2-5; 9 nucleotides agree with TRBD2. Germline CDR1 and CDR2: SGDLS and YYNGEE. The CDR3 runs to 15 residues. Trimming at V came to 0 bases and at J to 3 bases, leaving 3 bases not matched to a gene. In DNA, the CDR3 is TGTGCCAGCAGCGTAGGGGTAGCGGGAGAAGAGACCCAGTACTTC. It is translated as CASSVGVAGEETQYF.

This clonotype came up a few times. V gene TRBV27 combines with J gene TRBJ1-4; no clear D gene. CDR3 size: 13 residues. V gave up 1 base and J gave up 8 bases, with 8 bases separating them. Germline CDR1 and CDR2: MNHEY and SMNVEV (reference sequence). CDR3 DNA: TGTGCCAGCAGTTTATATGTGACCGAAAAACTGTTTTTT. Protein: CASSLYVTEKLFF.

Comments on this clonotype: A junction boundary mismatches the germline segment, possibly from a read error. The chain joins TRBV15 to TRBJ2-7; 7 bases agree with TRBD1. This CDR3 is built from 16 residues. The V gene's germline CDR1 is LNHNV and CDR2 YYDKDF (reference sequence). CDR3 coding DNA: TGTGCCACCAGCCAAAACAGGGGCTCCCTTTCCTACGGGCAGTACTTC. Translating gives CATSQNRGSLSYGQYF. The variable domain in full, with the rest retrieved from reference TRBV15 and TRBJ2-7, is DAMVIQNPRYQVTQFGKPVTLSCSQTLNHNVMYWYQQKSSQAPKLLFHYYDKDFNNEADTPDNFQSRRPNTSFCFLDIRSPGLGDTAMYLCATSQNRGSLSYGQYFGPGTRLTVT.

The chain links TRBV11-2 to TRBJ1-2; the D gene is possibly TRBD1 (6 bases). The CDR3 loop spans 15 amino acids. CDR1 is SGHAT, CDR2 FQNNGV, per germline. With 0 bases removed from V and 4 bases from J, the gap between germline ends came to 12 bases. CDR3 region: CASSLEGGGPYGYTF. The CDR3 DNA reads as TGTGCCAGCAGCTTAGAAGGCGGGGGCCCCTATGGCTACACCTTC.

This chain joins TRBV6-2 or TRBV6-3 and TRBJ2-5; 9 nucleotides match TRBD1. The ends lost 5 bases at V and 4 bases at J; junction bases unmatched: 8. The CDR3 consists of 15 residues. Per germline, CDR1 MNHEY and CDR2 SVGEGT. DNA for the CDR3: TGTGCCAGCAGTAACCGGGACAGGGAGGGAGAGACCCAGTACTTC. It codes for CASSNRDREGETQYF.

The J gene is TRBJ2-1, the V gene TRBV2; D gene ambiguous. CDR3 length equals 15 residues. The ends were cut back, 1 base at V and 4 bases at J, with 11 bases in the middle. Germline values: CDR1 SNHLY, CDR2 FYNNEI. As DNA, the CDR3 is TGTGCCAGCAGTGAAGGGGCTCGCAGGTACAATGAGCAGTTCTTC. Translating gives CASSEGARRYNEQFF.

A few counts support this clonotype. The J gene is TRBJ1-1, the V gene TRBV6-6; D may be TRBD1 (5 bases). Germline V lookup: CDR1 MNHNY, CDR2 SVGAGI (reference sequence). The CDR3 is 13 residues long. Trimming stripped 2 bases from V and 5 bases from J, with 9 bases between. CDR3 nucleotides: TGTGCCAGCAGTTACGGGGCGGGAACTGAAGCTTTCTTT. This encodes CASSYGAGTEAFF.

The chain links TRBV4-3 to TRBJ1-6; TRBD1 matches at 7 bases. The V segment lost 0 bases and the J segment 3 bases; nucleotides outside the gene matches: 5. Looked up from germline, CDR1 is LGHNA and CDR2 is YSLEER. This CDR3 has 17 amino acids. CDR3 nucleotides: TGCGCCAGCAGCCAAGATAAGGGGGCTGTCTATAATTCACCCCTCCACTTT. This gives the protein CASSQDKGAVYNSPLHF.

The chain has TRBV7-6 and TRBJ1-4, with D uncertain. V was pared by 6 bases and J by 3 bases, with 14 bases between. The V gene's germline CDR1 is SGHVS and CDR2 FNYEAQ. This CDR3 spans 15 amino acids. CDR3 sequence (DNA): TGTGCCAGCAGTACGAGCTGGACGTCTAATGAAAAACTGTTTTTT. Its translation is CASSTSWTSNEKLFF.

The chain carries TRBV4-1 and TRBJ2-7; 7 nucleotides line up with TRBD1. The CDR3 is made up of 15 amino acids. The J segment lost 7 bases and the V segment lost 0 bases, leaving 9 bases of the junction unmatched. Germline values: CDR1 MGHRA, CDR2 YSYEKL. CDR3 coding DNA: TGCGCCAGCAGCCAAGATGGGACAGCCTCGTGGGAGCAGTACTTC. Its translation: CASSQDGTASWEQYF.

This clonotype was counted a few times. DNA for the CDR3: TGCGCCAGCGGACCGGGGAACACAGATACGCAGTATTTT. This codes for CASGPGNTDTQYF. The chain is built from TRBV5-1 and TRBJ2-3, with D tentatively TRBD2 (5 bases). Germline loops: CDR1 SGHRS, CDR2 YFSETQ. The length of the CDR3 is 13 residues. With 7 bases removed from V and 2 bases from J, the gap between germline ends came to 11 bases.

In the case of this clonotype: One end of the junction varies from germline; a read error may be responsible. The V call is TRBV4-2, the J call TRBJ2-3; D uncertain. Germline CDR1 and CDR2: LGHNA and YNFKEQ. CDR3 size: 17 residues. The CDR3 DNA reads TGTGCCGGCAGCCAAGAATCTTCGAGCCCCAGGACAGATACGCAGTATTTT. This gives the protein CAGSQESSSPRTDTQYF.

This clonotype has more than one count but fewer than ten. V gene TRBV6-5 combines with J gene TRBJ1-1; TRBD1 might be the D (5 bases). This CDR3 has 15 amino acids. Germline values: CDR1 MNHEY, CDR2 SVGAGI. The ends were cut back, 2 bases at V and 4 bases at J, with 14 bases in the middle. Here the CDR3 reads CASSYRSGTGTEAFF. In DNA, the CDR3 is TGTGCCAGCAGTTACCGGTCAGGGACGGGCACTGAAGCTTTCTTT.